One and the same sample provided the 30 T cell receptor beta chains below, sequenced in a study of spatial heterogeneity in lung cancer. Via MiXCR, TCRdb re-called the 5' RACE reads, giving one row per CDR3 protein. The data hold 25,000 or so distinct CDR3 sequences, with approximately 8.1% observed a single time. The time point was: sample taken at primary tumor resection. In each case, whole RNA from tumor, nontumor lung or frozen PBMC was sequenced unsorted. The specimen was PBMCs, collected at surgery. The receptors were gathered from a female donor with early-stage non-small cell lung cancer.

This clonotype was found many times. The chain uses TRBV2 and TRBJ2-3, with 12 bases lining up with TRBD2. The J segment lost 6 bases and the V segment lost 6 bases, leaving 13 bases of the junction unmatched. Germline assignment: CDR1 SNHLY and CDR2 FYNNEI. There are 17 residues in the CDR3. CDR3 in amino acids: CASRTSGSLVWGDTQYF. In DNA form, the CDR3 reads TGTGCCAGCAGGACTAGCGGGAGCTTAGTGTGGGGGGATACGCAGTATTTT.

The gene calls are TRBV5-1 and TRBJ1-3, with D perhaps matching TRBD1 (6 bases). CDR1 is SGHRS and CDR2 is YFSETQ in the germline V gene. The CDR3 sequence is 16 residues long. V was shortened by 4 bases and J by 4 bases, with 18 bases between the two germline ends. Here the CDR3 DNA reads TGCGCCAGCAGCCCCTTGGAGGGGGTTTCGGGAAACACCATATATTTT. This encodes CASSPLEGVSGNTIYF.

At least ten counts were recorded for this clonotype. V gene TRBV3-1 combines with J gene TRBJ2-6, with D uncertain. CDR1 is LGHDT, CDR2 YNNKEL, per germline (reference sequence). Trimming took 1 base from V and 2 from J, leaving 6 bases between them. This CDR3 region has 15 residues. The CDR3 DNA is TGTGCCAGCAGCCAAGGGACGGCTGGGGCCAACGTCCTGACTTTC. This sequence encodes CASSQGTAGANVLTF.

This clonotype has a count of ten or more. The rearrangement links TRBV12-3 or TRBV12-4 to TRBJ2-1, with a tentative D call TRBD2 (5 bases). The ends were cut back, 4 bases at V and 6 bases at J, with 7 bases in the middle. This CDR3 spans 12 amino acids. In nucleotides, the CDR3 is TGTGCCAGCAGTTCCGGGGTCAATGAGCAGTTCTTC. Translation: CASSSGVNEQFF.

This clonotype was counted a few times. The rearrangement uses TRBV27 and TRBJ2-1; TRBD2 matches 9 bases. The CDR3 has 18 residues. Trimming cost V 6 bases and J 7 bases; bases outside gene matches: 19. Per the germline V gene, CDR1 is MNHEY and CDR2 is SMNVEV (reference sequence). DNA for the CDR3: TGTGCCAGCAGACCATACGGCGGGCTAGCGGGAAGCGGTAATGAGCAGTTCTTC. It specifies CASRPYGGLAGSGNEQFF.

This clonotype was detected ten times or more. The chain has TRBV6-1 and TRBJ2-7, with D possibly matching TRBD1 (6 bases). Germline assignment: CDR1 MNHNS and CDR2 SASEGT. This CDR3 is built from 14 residues. The V gene lost 6 bases and the J gene lost 0 bases, with 12 bases spanning the gap. In DNA, the CDR3 is TGTGCCAGCAGCCCGGGACAAATCTCCTACGAGCAGTACTTC. It codes for CASSPGQISYEQYF.

The chain joins TRBV4-3 to TRBJ2-4, with 9 bases that match TRBD1. This CDR3 is 14 amino acids long. The germline gives CDR1 LGHNA, CDR2 YSLEER. Losses at the gene ends were 4 bases for V and 9 bases for J; bases not matched to a gene: 7. In DNA, the CDR3 is TGCGCCAGCAGCCCGCGGACAGGGGTGGGCATTCAGTACTTC. Protein sequence: CASSPRTGVGIQYF.

The chain uses TRBV20-1 and TRBJ2-1; tentatively, D is TRBD2 (6 bases). CDR1 DFQATT and CDR2 SNEGSKA come from the germline V gene (reference sequence). Between the trimmed V and J ends, which lost 1 base and 3 bases, there was a span of 10 bases. This CDR3 contains 14 residues. The CDR3 is CSARAGLHYNEQFF. The CDR3 coding sequence is TGCAGTGCTAGAGCGGGACTCCACTACAATGAGCAGTTCTTC.

This clonotype was observed a handful of times. V usage is TRBV2 and J usage is TRBJ2-2; possibly TRBD1 for D (6 bases). This CDR3 region has 14 residues. Germline lookup yields CDR1 SNHLY and CDR2 FYNNEI. V dropped 7 bases and J dropped 2 bases, with 11 bases sitting between them. In DNA, the CDR3 is TGTGCCAGCATCTGGGACAAAAACACCGGGGAGCTGTTTTTT. As protein: CASIWDKNTGELFF.

This clonotype was seen ten or more times. V is TRBV19 and J is TRBJ2-5, with 7 bases lining up with TRBD1. The CDR3 has 14 residues. Germline V gives CDR1 LNHDA, CDR2 SQIVND (reference sequence). The V segment lost 5 bases and the J segment 2 bases; nucleotides outside the gene matches: 5. CDR3 in DNA: TGTGCCAGTAGTGCACAGGGGACGCAAGAGACCCAGTACTTC. Its translation is CASSAQGTQETQYF. Full variable domain (missing parts from reference TRBV19 and TRBJ2-5): DGGITQSPKYLFRKEGQNVTLSCEQNLNHDAMYWYRQDPGQGLRLIYYSQIVNDFQKGDIAEGYSVSREKKESFPLTVTSAQKNPTAFYLCASSAQGTQETQYFGPGTRLLVL.

The V and J genes are TRBV19 and TRBJ1-1, with 7 bases aligning to TRBD1. Trimming cost V 8 bases and J 13 bases; bases outside gene matches: 19. Germline assignment: CDR1 LNHDA and CDR2 SQIVND (reference sequence). The CDR3 loop spans 14 amino acids. The CDR3 DNA reads as TGTGCCAGTTGTCGGACCACAGGGGCGCGGAAGGATTTCTTT. Its protein is CASCRTTGARKDFF. Complete variable domain (other parts from reference TRBV19 and TRBJ1-1): DGGITQSPKYLFRKEGQNVTLSCEQNLNHDAMYWYRQDPGQGLRLIYYSQIVNDFQKGDIAEGYSVSREKKESFPLTVTSAQKNPTAFYLCASCRTTGARKDFFGQGTRLTVV.

The sample holds many counts of this clonotype. The chain links TRBV7-2 to TRBJ1-6, with unresolved D. This CDR3 region has 14 residues. Per germline, CDR1 SGHTA and CDR2 FQGNSA. V was pared by 0 bases and J by 8 bases, with 8 bases between. CDR3 nucleotide sequence: TGTGCCAGCAGCTTAGCCCTCGGCGATTCACCCCTCCACTTT. This sequence encodes CASSLALGDSPLHF.

This clonotype was detected many times. This sequence joins TRBV19 and TRBJ2-1, with 11 bases aligning to TRBD2. This CDR3 is built from 16 residues. Germline values: CDR1 LNHDA, CDR2 SQIVND (reference sequence). Trimming removed 3 bases from V and 7 bases from J; junction bases left unmatched: 8. The CDR3 protein is CASSIRLAGGFNEQFF. The CDR3 coding sequence is TGTGCCAGTAGTATCCGCCTAGCGGGAGGTTTTAATGAGCAGTTCTTC.

This clonotype was observed many times. V is TRBV5-8 and J is TRBJ2-7; D unclear. CDR1 SGHTS and CDR2 YDEGEE come from the germline V gene. The CDR3 spans 14 residues. The V end lost 3 bases, the J end lost 6 bases, and 16 bases lay between the germline ends. CDR3 sequence: CASSWPTPAAEQYV. CDR3 in DNA: TGTGCCAGCAGCTGGCCTACACCTGCCGCCGAGCAGTACGTC.

Many counts were recorded for this clonotype. The rearrangement links TRBV27 to TRBJ1-2; TRBD1 matches 8 bases. CDR1 MNHEY and CDR2 SMNVEV come from the germline V gene (reference sequence). After removal of 2 bases from V and 0 bases from J, the junction contained 8 bases not matched to a gene. The CDR3 length is 17 residues. The CDR3 region is CASSLTIRTGPNYGYTF. Written as DNA, the CDR3 is TGTGCCAGCAGTTTAACTATAAGGACAGGGCCTAACTATGGCTACACCTTC.

This clonotype has a count of ten or more. This chain joins TRBV11-2 and TRBJ2-7, with 8 bases fitting TRBD2. The CDR3 has 12 residues. The V segment lost 5 bases and the J segment 6 bases; nucleotides outside the gene matches: 3. The germline CDR1 and CDR2 sequences are SGHAT and FQNNGV. The chain's CDR3 is CASSPTSGEQYF. Written as DNA, the CDR3 is TGTGCCAGCAGCCCAACTAGCGGCGAGCAGTACTTC.

This clonotype was recorded many times. The CDR3 loop reads CASRTGSNTEAFF. As DNA, the CDR3 is TGTGCCAGCAGGACAGGGTCGAACACTGAAGCTTTCTTT. J is TRBJ1-1 and V is TRBV12-3 or TRBV12-4; TRBD1 matches at 7 bases. The CDR3 is made up of 13 amino acids. Germline trimming cut 6 bases from V and 1 base from J; bases unmatched to any gene: 2.

This clonotype was found many times. The rearrangement uses TRBV27 and TRBJ2-7, with D perhaps TRBD1 (6 bases). Germline V gene sequence: CDR1 MNHEY, CDR2 SMNVEV (reference sequence). V lost 5 bases and J 5 bases, leaving 13 bases between the germline ends. The length of the CDR3 is 13 residues. CDR3 DNA sequence: TGTGCCAGCAGTATACAGGGTTGGCACGAGCAGTACTTC. It translates to CASSIQGWHEQYF.

This clonotype showed up many times. The rearrangement uses TRBV2 and TRBJ2-1, with TRBD2 matching 7 bases. J was trimmed by 1 base and V by 7 bases; bases with no gene match: 7. The germline CDR1 and CDR2 sequences are SNHLY and FYNNEI. This CDR3 comprises 15 residues. CDR3 region: CASKQSSGSYNEQFF. The CDR3 DNA sequence: TGTGCCAGCAAGCAATCTAGCGGTTCCTACAATGAGCAGTTCTTC.

The chain uses TRBV7-6 and TRBJ2-3, with D hard to call. Germline V CDR1 and CDR2: SGHVS, FNYEAQ. This CDR3 is 15 amino acids long. V was trimmed by 1 base and J by 0 bases, leaving 8 bases between them. CDR3 nucleotide sequence: TGTGCCAGCAGCTTAGAGCAGGCTAGCACAGATACGCAGTATTTT. It encodes CASSLEQASTDTQYF.

This clonotype was seen a handful of times. The chain has TRBV6-6 and TRBJ1-5; D might be TRBD1 (6 bases). Germline V CDR1 and CDR2: MNHNY, SVGAGI (reference sequence). The CDR3 is made up of 14 amino acids. With 4 bases removed from V and 4 bases from J, the gap between germline ends came to 11 bases. The CDR3 spells CASSFDRTNQPQHF. DNA of the CDR3: TGTGCCAGCAGTTTTGACAGGACAAATCAGCCCCAGCATTTT.

This clonotype has a handful of counts. This chain connects TRBV10-3 to TRBJ2-1, with 10 bases aligning to TRBD2. V lost 2 bases to trimming and J lost 7 bases; unmatched junction nucleotides: 5. Looked up from germline, CDR1 is ENHRY and CDR2 is SYGVKD. The CDR3 totals 15 residues. The CDR3 spells CAISEASGSLNEQFF. The CDR3 region has the DNA TGTGCCATCAGTGAGGCTAGCGGGAGCCTGAATGAGCAGTTCTTC.

This clonotype was observed a handful of times. The rearrangement links TRBV30 to TRBJ2-3; D possibly corresponds to TRBD2 (5 bases). This CDR3 has 13 residues. The V gene lost 6 bases and the J gene lost 8 bases, with 18 bases spanning the gap. Germline CDR1 is GTSNPN and CDR2 is SVGIG (reference sequence). CDR3 DNA sequence: TGTGCCTGCACGGGGAAAAGGGCAGCTACGCAGTATTTT. Protein product: CACTGKRAATQYF.

This clonotype was picked up a small number of times. The V and J genes are TRBV21-1 and TRBJ2-1. TRBV21-1 is shown as a pseudogene. The CDR3 loop spans 12 amino acids. The DNA of the CDR3 is TGTGCCAGCAGCAAAAGGGTGATTGAGCAGTTCTTC. Translating it yields CASSKRVIEQFF.

With respect to this clonotype: A much larger clonotype is one base distant, so this may be a read error. CDR3 in DNA: TGTACCAGCAGCTTATTTCTCGATGAGCAGTTCTTC. It encodes CTSSLFLDEQFF. The rearrangement links TRBV7-8 to TRBJ2-1; D not resolved. In germline, CDR1 is SGHVS, CDR2 FQNEAQ. The length of the CDR3 is 12 residues.

This clonotype was counted between two and nine times. The DNA of the CDR3 is TGCGCCAGCAGCTTGGGAGACACCCCTAGGGGAAAACTGTTTTTT. It yields the protein CASSLGDTPRGKLFF. The genes are TRBV5-1 and TRBJ1-4, with D maybe TRBD1 (5 bases). The CDR3 totals 15 residues. The ends were cut back, 0 bases at V and 10 bases at J, with 16 bases in the middle. Per germline, CDR1 SGHRS and CDR2 YFSETQ.

This clonotype was seen at least ten times. J is TRBJ2-1 and V is TRBV2; D is uncertain. The germline CDR1 and CDR2 sequences are SNHLY and FYNNEI. The CDR3 extends over 18 amino acids. V was clipped by 2 bases and J by 6 bases, with 23 bases between them. In DNA, the CDR3 is TGTGCCAGCAGTGAATCGGATTTGGCCGACCCGATTCTCAATGAGCAGTTCTTC. This gives the protein CASSESDLADPILNEQFF.

This clonotype occurred many times. The V and J genes are TRBV3-1 and TRBJ2-1, with D possibly TRBD2 on 7 matching bases. This CDR3 contains 14 residues. Germline V CDR1 and CDR2: LGHDT, YNNKEL (reference sequence). Deletions cut 5 bases from V and 10 bases from J, with 18 bases between. The CDR3: CASSIGGGGKEQFF. CDR3 DNA: TGTGCCAGCAGCATCGGAGGGGGAGGGAAGGAGCAGTTCTTC.

This clonotype was found many times. At one boundary the junction diverges from the germline segment, which might be a read error. This sequence joins TRBV6-1 and TRBJ1-2; D not certain. Germline V gives CDR1 MNHNS, CDR2 SASEGT. The CDR3 extends over 15 amino acids. The CDR3 sequence is CASSEAYVSNYGYTF. CDR3 coding DNA: TGTGCCAGTAGTGAAGCTTACGTTTCTAACTATGGCTACACCTTC.

This clonotype was seen repeatedly, ten times or more. The CDR3 nucleotides are TGTGCCAGCAGCTTAGTCCAGGGGTGGGCCTCCTACGAGCAGTACTTC. It encodes CASSLVQGWASYEQYF. The chain recombines TRBV7-9 with TRBJ2-7; the D gene is possibly TRBD1 (6 bases). This CDR3 has 16 amino acids. The V end lost 1 base, the J end lost 0 bases, and 13 bases lay between the germline ends. Germline V gives CDR1 SEHNR, CDR2 FQNEAQ (reference sequence).